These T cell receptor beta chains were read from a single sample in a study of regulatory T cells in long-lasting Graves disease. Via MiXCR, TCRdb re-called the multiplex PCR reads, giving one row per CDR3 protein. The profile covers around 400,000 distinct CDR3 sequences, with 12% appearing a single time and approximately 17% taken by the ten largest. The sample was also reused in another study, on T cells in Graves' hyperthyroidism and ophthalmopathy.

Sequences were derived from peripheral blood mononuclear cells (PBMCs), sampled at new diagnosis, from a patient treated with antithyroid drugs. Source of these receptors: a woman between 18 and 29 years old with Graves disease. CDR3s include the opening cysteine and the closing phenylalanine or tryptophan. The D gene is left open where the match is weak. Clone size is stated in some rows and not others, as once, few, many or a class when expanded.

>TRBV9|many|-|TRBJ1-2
TGTGCCAGCAGCGTAGAAGGGGGTAAGGGTGGCTACACCTTC
CASSVEGGKGGYTF
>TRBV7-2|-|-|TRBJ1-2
-
CASSLEGGVAVGTF
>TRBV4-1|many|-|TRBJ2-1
TGCGCCAGCAGCCAACGCCAGGAGGGCGACAGGGTCAATGAGCAGTTCTTC
CASSQRQEGDRVNEQFF
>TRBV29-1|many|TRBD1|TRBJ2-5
TGCAGCGTTGCCCGGGACAGGGGTGAGACCCAGTACTTC
CSVARDRGETQYF
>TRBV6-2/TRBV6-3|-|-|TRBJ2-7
TGTGCCAGCAGTCCCCCCCTCAGCGGGTTGCACTACGAGCAGTACTTC
CASSPPLSGLHYEQYF
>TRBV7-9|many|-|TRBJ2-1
TGTGCCAGCAGCGCGACAGGTGAAGTAATCCATGAGCAGTTCTTC
CASSATGEVIHEQFF
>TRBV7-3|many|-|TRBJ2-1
TGTGCCAGCAGCTTAGAAGAGGGCCACAATGAGCAGTTCTTC
CASSLEEGHNEQFF
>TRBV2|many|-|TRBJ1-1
TGTGCCAGCAGTGCAGGACTATCCCCCCCGAGCGGGACCCTAAACACTGAAGCTTTCTTT
CASSAGLSPPSGTLNTEAFF
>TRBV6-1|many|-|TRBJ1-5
TGTGCCAGCCGGAGGGGGTGGGGCAATCAGCCCCAGCATTTT
CASRRGWGNQPQHF
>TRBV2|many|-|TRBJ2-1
TGTGCCAGCAGTTTCGACAGAAACTCCTACAATGAGCAGTTCTTC
CASSFDRNSYNEQFF
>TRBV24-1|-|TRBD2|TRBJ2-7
TGTGCCACCGAAGCTAGCGGGACCTCCTACGAGCAGTACTTC
CATEASGTSYEQYF
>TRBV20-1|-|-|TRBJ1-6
TGCAGTGCTCTCAAATCGGAAGGGACCCTCCACTTT
CSALKSEGTLHF
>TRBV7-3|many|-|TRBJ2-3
TGTGCCAGCAGCAAGTTGGGAGCGCGCACAGATACGCAGTATTTT
CASSKLGARTDTQYF
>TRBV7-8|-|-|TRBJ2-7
TGTGCCAGCAGGCCCGGGGGCAGAACCTACGAGCAGTACTTC
CASRPGGRTYEQYF
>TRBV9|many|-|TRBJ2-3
TGTGCCAGCAGCCCCGGGCGGGGACAAAGCACAGATACGCAGTATTTT
CASSPGRGQSTDTQYF
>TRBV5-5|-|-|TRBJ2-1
TGTGCCAGCAGCCCAGGACCCATCTCCTACAATGAGCAGTTCTTC
CASSPGPISYNEQFF